This TCR beta chain was observed in a study of blood T cells in healthy people across ages. The CDR3 covers 15 residues. From germline, CDR1 is MDHEN and CDR2 SYDVKM. The V and J ends lost 4 bases and 10 bases, in that order; junction bases with no gene match: 12. Study conclusions and caveats: Using unsorted PBMCs precluded a conclusive naive versus antigen-experienced comparison.

Then a second PCR, running about 6 to 12 cycles, was carried out with a sample-barcoded 5' primer and a J-beta primer mix. Using its own MiXCR run on the 5' RACE reads, TCRdb lists one record per CDR3 protein. The sample consists of 800,000 or so distinct CDR3 sequences, around two thirds of them appearing once. Turning to this clonotype: Its cognate antigen is unknown.

This TCR was recovered from a man in his thirties or forties in good health. Source material: blood. This sequence joins TRBV28 and TRBJ2-1, with 8 bases matching TRBD2. Here the CDR3 reads CASSWGTRPREEQFF. DNA of the CDR3: TGTGCCAGCAGTTGGGGGACTAGACCTCGTGAGGAGCAGTTCTTC.